Below, one T cell receptor beta chain is given with its context. TCRdb keeps only in-frame clones here, not all; method: immunoSEQ multiplex PCR. Of around 130,000 clones detected, roughly 92% appear once; the ten largest clones hold approximately 1.5%. The record originates from a study of T cell responses to AZD1222 COVID-19 vaccine. This specimen consisted of peripheral blood, obtained on day 0 of AZD1222 vaccination. The sequence came from an adult in good health.

CDR3 DNA sequence: TGCGCCAGCAGCCAAGGGCTGACTAGCGGGAAAGAGACCCAGTACTTC. Translation gives CASSQGLTSGKETQYF. This chain uses TRBV4-3 with TRBJ2-5; TRBD2 matches at 11 bases. The CDR3 covers 16 residues. In germline, CDR1 is LGHNA, CDR2 YSLEER. J was trimmed by 3 bases and V by 1 base; bases with no gene match: 4.